This T cell receptor beta chain was found in a study of T-cell reconstitution after alpha-beta-depleted transplantation in children. Whole-study results and caveats: Recipient T cells and thymic progenitors that survived were the source of the high TCRbeta diversity seen at day 60 in some patients. Alpha-beta T cells present about two months after transplant were reported to originate from several hundred expanded graft clones. Most T-cell counts and diversity one year after the transplant came from T cells that were newly produced.

Construction of the TCRbeta library involved unique molecular identifiers. TCRdb ran MiXCR on the PCR reads and lists one entry per CDR3 protein. Of hundreds of thousands of distinct CDR3 sequences listed, around 16% are singletons. About this clonotype: The target antigen is unknown. One end of the junction is discordant with germline, which a read error may explain.

This TCR came from a male patient aged 2-15 years who had a stem cell transplant for acute lymphoblastic leukemia, so the T cells may come from the graft donor. The source material was PBMCs, mostly from graft donor cells, sampled 360 days after TCRalphabeta/CD19-depleted stem cell transplant.

As DNA, the CDR3 is TGTGCCAGCAGCTGGGAATGGGCGGGATGGGGATACAATGAGCGGTTCTTC. It translates to CASSWEWAGWGYNERFF. The V and J genes are TRBV14 and TRBJ2-1; maybe TRBD2 (6 bases). Looked up from germline, CDR1 is SGHDN and CDR2 is FVKESK. CDR3 size: 17 residues.